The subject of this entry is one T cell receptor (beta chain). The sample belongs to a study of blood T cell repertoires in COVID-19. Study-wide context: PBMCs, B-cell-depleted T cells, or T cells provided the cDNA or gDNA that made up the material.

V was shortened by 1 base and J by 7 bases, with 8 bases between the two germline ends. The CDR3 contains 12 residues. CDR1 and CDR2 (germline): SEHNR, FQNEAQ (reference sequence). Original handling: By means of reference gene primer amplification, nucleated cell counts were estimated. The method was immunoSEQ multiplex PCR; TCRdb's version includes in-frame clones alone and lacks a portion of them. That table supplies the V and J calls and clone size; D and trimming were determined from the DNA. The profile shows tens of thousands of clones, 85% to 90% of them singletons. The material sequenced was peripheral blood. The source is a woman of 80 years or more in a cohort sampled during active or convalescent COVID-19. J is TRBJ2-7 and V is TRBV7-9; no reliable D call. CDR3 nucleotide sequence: TGTGCCAGCAGCTTAGGGGTCGGGGAGCAGTACTTC. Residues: CASSLGVGEQYF.